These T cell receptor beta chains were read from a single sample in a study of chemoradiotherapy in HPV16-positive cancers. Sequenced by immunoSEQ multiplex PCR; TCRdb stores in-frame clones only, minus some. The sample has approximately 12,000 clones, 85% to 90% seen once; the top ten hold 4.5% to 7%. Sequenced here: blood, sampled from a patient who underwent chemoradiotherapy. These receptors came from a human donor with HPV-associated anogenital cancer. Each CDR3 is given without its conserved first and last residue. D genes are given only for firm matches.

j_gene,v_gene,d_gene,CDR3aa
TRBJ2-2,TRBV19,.,ASSMKHGAGELF
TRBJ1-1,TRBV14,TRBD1,ASSQGGGSTEAF
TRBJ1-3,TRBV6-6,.,ASSPPSGNTIY
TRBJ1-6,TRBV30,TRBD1,AWSAGGRALH
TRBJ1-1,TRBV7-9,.,ASSHRETEAF
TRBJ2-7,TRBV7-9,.,ASSSTGFTGTDTYEQY
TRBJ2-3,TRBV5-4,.,ASSLETDTQY
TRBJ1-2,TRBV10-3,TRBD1,AINEPGQGGGYT
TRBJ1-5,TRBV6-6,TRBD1,ASSPQGGSQPQH
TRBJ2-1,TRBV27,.,ASSSSGLIPF
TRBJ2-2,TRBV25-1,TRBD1,ASSGSTGGAPGELF
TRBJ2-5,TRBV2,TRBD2,ASSEGTSGVQETQY
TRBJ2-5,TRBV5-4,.,ASSVRLQGTQY
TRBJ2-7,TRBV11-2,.,ASSLAGGQRYEQY
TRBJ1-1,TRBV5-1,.,ASSFTQGATEAF
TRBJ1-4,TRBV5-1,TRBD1,ASSKSTGGATNEKLF
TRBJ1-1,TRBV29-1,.,SAQTGRNTEAF
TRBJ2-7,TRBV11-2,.,ASSLYPNYEQY
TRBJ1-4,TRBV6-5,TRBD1,ASSYSITWDSEKLF
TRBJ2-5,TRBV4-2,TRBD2,ASSQVLAGGAQTQY
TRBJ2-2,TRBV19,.,ASKTLATSGELF
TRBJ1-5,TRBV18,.,ASSPTGWGNQPQH
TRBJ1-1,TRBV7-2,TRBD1,ASSLLTGRMNTEAF
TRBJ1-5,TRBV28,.,ASSYRQGSNQPQH
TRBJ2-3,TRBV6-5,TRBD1,ASSYSHRGNTDTQY
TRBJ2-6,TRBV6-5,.,ASRQSGTVNVLT
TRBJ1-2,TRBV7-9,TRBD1,ASSSGGDSRAGNYGYT
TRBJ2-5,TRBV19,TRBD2,ASSIGSGGSQETQY
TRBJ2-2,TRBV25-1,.,ASRQGWGGELF
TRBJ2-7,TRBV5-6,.,ASSLSPDSYEQY
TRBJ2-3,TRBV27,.,ASSPRTDTQY
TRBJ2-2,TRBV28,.,ASGHFDSRNTGELF
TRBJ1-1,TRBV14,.,ASSQGSTGLGSEAF
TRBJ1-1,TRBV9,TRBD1,ASSVEGTGGAFNTEAF
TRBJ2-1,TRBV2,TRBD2,ASRPASGVNEQF
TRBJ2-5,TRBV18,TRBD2,ASSPRNGEGTQY
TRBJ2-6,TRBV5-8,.,ASSLDRASGANVLT
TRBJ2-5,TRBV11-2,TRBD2,ASSPGIAGGLGGETQY
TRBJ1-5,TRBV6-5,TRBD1,ASSYKRQGQPQH
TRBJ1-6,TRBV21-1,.,ASPVGGYNSPLH
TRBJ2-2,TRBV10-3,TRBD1,ATTRQGAIGELF
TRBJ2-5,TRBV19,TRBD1,ASSPRTGGGIRETQY
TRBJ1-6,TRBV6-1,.,ASSGERNSYNSPLH
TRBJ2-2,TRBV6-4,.,ATTGRPNTGELF
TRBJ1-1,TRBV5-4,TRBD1,ASSSTGGTAF
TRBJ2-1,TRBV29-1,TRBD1,SVESDRAYNEQF
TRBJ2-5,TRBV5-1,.,ASSNQETQY
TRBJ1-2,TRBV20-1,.,SASLGRPL
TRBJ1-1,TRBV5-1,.,ASSSTKGGYREGFGTEAF
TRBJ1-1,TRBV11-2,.,ASSPLESEAF
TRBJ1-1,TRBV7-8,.,ASSFPGDLTEAF
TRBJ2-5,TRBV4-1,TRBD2,ASSLGTSGGARETQY
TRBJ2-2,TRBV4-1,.,ASRSPGHRNTGELF
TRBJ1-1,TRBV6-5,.,ASSYSAGLIGTEAF
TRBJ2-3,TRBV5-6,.,ASSSVGWGKVGTDTQY
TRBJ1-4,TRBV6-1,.,ASRDYGRNEKLF
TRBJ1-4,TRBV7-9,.,ASSLRGVATNEKLF